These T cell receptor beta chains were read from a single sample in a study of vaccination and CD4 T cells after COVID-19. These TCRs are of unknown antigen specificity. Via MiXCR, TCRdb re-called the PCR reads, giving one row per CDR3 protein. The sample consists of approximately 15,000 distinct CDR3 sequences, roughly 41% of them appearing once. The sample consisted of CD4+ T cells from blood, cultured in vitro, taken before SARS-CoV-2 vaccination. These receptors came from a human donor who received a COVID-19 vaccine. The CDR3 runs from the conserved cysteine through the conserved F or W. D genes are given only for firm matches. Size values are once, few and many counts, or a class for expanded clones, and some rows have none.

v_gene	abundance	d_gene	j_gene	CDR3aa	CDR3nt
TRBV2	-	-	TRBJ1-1	CASADIGGLSMNTEAFF	TGTGCCAGCGCAGACATCGGGGGGCTATCAATGAACACTGAAGCTTTCTTT
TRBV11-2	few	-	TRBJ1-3	CASSLGNSGNTIYF	TGTGCCAGCAGCTTAGGTAACTCTGGAAACACCATATATTTT
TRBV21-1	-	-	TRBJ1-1	CASSKDVRFAVRVAFF	TGTGCCAGCAGCAAAGATGTCAGGTTCGCTGTACGCGTAGCTTTCTTT
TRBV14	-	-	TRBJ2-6	CASRLTGSGANVLTF	TGTGCCAGCAGACTGACGGGCTCTGGGGCCAACGTCCTGACTTTC
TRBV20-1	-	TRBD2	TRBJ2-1	CSARWVTSGGEIYNEQFF	TGCAGTGCTAGATGGGTGACTAGCGGGGGGGAAATATACAATGAGCAGTTCTTC
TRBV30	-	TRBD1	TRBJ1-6	CAWSWTWTGNSPLHF	TGTGCCTGGAGCTGGACCTGGACAGGGAATTCACCCCTCCACTTT
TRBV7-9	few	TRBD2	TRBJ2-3	CASSLASRGGTDTQYF	TGTGCCAGCAGCTTAGCGAGCCGGGGGGGTACAGATACGCAGTATTTT
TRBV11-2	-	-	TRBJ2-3	CASSPRERLGASTDTQYF	TGTGCCAGCAGCCCCAGGGAGAGGCTTGGGGCTAGCACAGATACGCAGTATTTT
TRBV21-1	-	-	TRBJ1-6	CASSEGRDLPRSPLHF	TGTGCCAGCAGCGAAGGACGGGACCTACCTCGGTCACCCCTCCACTTT
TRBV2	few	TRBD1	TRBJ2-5	CASSPDRARKTQYF	TGTGCCAGCAGCCCGGACAGGGCGAGGAAGACCCAGTACTTC
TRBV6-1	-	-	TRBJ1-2	CASSETGLGGTKGGYTF	TGTGCCAGCAGTGAAACAGGATTAGGGGGGACCAAGGGTGGCTACACCTTC
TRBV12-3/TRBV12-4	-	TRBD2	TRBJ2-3	CASSGGTDTQYF	TGTGCCAGTAGCGGGGGCACAGATACGCAGTATTTT
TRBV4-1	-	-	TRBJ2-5	CASSPIWVGGRETQYF	TGCGCCAGCAGCCCAATTTGGGTGGGGGGCCGGGAGACCCAGTACTTC
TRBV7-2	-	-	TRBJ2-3	CASSLEYLSTDTQYF	TGTGCCAGCAGCTTAGAGTACCTAAGCACAGATACGCAGTATTTT
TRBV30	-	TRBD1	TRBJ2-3	CAWSRDRKTDTQYF	TGTGCCTGGAGTAGGGACAGGAAAACAGATACGCAGTATTTT
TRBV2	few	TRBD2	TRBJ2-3	CASRLAEDTQYF	TGTGCCAGCAGGCTAGCGGAGGATACGCAGTATTTT
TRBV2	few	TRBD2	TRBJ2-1	CASSELFSGGGPYNEQFF	TGTGCCAGCAGTGAACTTTTTAGCGGGGGGGGACCCTACAATGAGCAGTTCTTC
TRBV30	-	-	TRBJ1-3	CAWSGGRNGNTIYF	TGTGCCTGGAGTGGGGGTCGCAACGGAAACACCATATATTTT
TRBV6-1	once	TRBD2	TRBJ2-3	CASRTSGGADTQYF	TGTGCCAGCCGGACTAGCGGGGGGGCAGATACGCAGTATTTT
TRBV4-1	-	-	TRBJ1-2	CASSQEAKDYGYTF	TGCGCCAGCAGCCAAGAAGCAAAGGACTATGGCTACACCTTC
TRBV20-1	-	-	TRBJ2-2	CSARDRGRVRNTGELFF	TGCAGTGCTAGAGATAGAGGACGGGTCCGCAACACCGGGGAGCTGTTTTTT
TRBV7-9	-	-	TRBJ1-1	CASSLYDGRGTEAFF	TGTGCCAGCAGCCTATATGATGGCAGGGGCACTGAAGCTTTCTTT